Listed below are T cell receptor beta chains from one sample, sequenced in a study of blood T cell repertoires in COVID-19. The data were produced by immunoSEQ multiplex PCR, yet TCRdb's version contains in-frame clones alone and is incomplete. The sample shows some 74,000 clones, roughly three quarters of them seen only once. Specimen: peripheral blood. The receptors stem from an older man with active or convalescent COVID-19. Each CDR3 is given with its conserved first and last residue. Only part of the rows carry a size: once, few, many, or a class if the clone is expanded.

>-|TRBV11-2|TRBJ1-2
CASSPGGGGGYTF
>-|TRBV6-1|TRBJ2-4
CASSELKGGWDIQYF
>-|TRBV6-5|TRBJ1-1
CATTRGTDLGEAFF
>-|TRBV10-2|TRBJ2-1
CASNGRRGGNEQFF
>-|TRBV5-1|TRBJ2-3
CASSAGATGRDTQYF
>once|TRBV28|TRBJ1-3
CASRQGSGNTIYF
>few|TRBV7-7|TRBJ2-1
CASSLRLAGGNEQFF
>-|TRBV4-1|TRBJ2-5
CASSQEVPRGRETQYF
>-|TRBV7-2|TRBJ2-1
CASSLVPSGGYEQFF
>-|TRBV2|TRBJ1-3
CASSEPRGGSGNTIYF
>-|TRBV2|TRBJ1-3
CASSDLGAGYSGNTIYF
>-|TRBV3-1/TRBV3-2|TRBJ2-7
CASSQDNQGAYEQYF
>-|TRBV11-2|TRBJ2-7
CASSRPGESSYEQYF
>-|TRBV3-1/TRBV3-2|TRBJ1-1
CASTSGGVNTEAFF
>-|TRBV4-2|TRBJ2-7
CASSKGQHHYEQYF
>once|TRBV7-8|TRBJ2-5
CASSLESGARGTQYF
>-|TRBV5-5|TRBJ2-2
CASSLARTDLSGELFF
>-|TRBV3-1/TRBV3-2|TRBJ2-3
CASSQSGSTDTQYF
>-|TRBV5-1|TRBJ2-5
CASSRGSSGQETQYF
>-|TRBV10-3|TRBJ1-3
CAISEQILSGNTIYF
>-|TRBV2|TRBJ1-3
CASQGTSGNTIYF
>-|TRBV5-1|TRBJ1-3
CASSLSSSGNTIYF
>-|TRBV6-5|TRBJ2-1
CASSPRGDNEQFF
>many|TRBV30|TRBJ1-4
CAWSTWGDEKLFF
>-|TRBV5-4|TRBJ1-2
CATGGTGGIGGYTF
>once|TRBV6-5|TRBJ2-7
CASSKRGGGYEQYF
>medium-sized|TRBV19|TRBJ2-2
CASTPVDTGELFF
>few|TRBV7-6|TRBJ2-5
CASNDRVQETQYF
>few|TRBV7-8|TRBJ2-7
CASSLTGGQGNYEQYF